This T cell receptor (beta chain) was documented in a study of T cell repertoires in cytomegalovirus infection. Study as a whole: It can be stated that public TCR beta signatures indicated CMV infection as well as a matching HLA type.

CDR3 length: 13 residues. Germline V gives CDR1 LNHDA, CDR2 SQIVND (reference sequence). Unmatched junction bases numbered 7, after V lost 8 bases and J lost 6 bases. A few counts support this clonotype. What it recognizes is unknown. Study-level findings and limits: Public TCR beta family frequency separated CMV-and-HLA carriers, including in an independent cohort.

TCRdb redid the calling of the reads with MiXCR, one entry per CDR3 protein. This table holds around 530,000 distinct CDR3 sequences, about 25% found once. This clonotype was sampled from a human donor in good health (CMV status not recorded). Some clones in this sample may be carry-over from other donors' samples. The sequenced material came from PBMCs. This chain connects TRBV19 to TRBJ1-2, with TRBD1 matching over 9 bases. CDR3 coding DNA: TGTGCCAGTCGCGGGACAGGGTACGATGGCTACACCTTC. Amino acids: CASRGTGYDGYTF. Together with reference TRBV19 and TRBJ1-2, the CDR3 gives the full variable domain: DGGITQSPKYLFRKEGQNVTLSCEQNLNHDAMYWYRQDPGQGLRLIYYSQIVNDFQKGDIAEGYSVSREKKESFPLTVTSAQKNPTAFYLCASRGTGYDGYTFGSGTRLTVV.